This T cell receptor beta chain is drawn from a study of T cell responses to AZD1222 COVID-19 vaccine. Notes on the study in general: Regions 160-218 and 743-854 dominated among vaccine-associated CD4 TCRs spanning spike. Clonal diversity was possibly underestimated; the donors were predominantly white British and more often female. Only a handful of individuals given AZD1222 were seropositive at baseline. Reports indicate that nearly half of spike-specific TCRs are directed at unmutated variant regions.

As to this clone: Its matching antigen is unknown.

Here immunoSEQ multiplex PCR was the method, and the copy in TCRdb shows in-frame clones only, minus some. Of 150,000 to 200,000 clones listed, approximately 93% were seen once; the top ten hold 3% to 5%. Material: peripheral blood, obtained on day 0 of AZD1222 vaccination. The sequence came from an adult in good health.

The CDR3 region has the DNA TGTGCCAGTAGTGGACTAGCTGGATACAATGAGCAGTTCTTC. This translates into CASSGLAGYNEQFF. The chain links TRBV19 to TRBJ2-1; TRBD2 matches 8 bases. Per germline, CDR1 LNHDA and CDR2 SQIVND (reference sequence). V shed 5 bases, J shed 4 bases, and the junction held 4 bases outside the gene matches. CDR3 length: 14 residues. Drawing the rest from reference TRBV19 and TRBJ2-1, the complete variable domain is DGGITQSPKYLFRKEGQNVTLSCEQNLNHDAMYWYRQDPGQGLRLIYYSQIVNDFQKGDIAEGYSVSREKKESFPLTVTSAQKNPTAFYLCASSGLAGYNEQFFGPGTRLTVL.